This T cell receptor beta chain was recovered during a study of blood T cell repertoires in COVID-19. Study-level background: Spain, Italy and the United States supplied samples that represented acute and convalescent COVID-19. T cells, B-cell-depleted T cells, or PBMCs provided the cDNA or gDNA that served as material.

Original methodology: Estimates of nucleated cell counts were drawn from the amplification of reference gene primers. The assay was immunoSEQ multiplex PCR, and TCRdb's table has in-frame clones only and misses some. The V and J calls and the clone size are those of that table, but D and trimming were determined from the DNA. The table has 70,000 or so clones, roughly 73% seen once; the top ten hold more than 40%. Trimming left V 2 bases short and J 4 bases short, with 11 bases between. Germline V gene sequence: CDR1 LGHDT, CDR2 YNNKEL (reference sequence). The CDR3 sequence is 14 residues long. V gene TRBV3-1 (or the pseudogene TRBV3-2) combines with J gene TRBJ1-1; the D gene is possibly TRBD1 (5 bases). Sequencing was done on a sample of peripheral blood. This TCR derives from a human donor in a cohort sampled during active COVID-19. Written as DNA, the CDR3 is TGTGCCAGCAGCCAAAATGGGGCGCGCACTGAAGCTTTCTTT. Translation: CASSQNGARTEAFF.